Sequencing of this TCR beta chain was carried out in a study of cytomegalovirus exposure and HLA in healthy donors. Looked up from germline, CDR1 is MGHDK and CDR2 is SYGVNS. The germline V and J ends were trimmed by 2 bases and 0 bases, with 5 bases remaining between them. The CDR3 has 13 residues. The PCR employed 60 Vbeta primers together with 13 Jbeta primers. TCRdb keeps only in-frame clones here, not all; method: immunoSEQ multiplex PCR. The data show some 57,000 clones, around 89% seen once. The chain is built from TRBV25-1 and TRBJ2-7; D is unresolved. Sequenced input: PBMCs. The TCR comes from a man aged 30 to 45 in good health and CMV-seropositive. CDR3 nucleotide sequence: TGTGCCAGCAGTGAACTTAACTCCTACGAGCAGTACTTC. This sequence encodes CASSELNSYEQYF.